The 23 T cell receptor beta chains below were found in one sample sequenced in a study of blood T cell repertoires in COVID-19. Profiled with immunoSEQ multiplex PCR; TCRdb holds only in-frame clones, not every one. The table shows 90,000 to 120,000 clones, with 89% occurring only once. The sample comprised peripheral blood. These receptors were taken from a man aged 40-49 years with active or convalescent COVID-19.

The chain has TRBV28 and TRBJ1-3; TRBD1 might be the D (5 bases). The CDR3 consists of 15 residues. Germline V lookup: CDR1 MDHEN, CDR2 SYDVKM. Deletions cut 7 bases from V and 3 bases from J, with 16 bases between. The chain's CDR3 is CASTDDSTVGNTIYF. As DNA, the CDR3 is TGTGCCAGCACCGATGACAGCACAGTTGGAAACACCATATATTTT.

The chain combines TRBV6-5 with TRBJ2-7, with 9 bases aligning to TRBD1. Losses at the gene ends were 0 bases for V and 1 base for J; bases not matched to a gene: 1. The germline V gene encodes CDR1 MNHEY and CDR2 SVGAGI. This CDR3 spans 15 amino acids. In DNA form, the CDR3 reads TGTGCCAGCAGTTACTCCGGGACAGGGTCCTACGAGCAGTACTTC. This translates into CASSYSGTGSYEQYF.

CDR3: CASSLTSGEWETQYF. The CDR3 nucleotides are TGTGCCAGCAGTTTAACCTCAGGGGAATGGGAGACCCAGTACTTC. V is TRBV27 and J is TRBJ2-5; a weak D match, TRBD1 (6 bases). The CDR3 runs 15 residues. The V gene's germline CDR1 is MNHEY and CDR2 SMNVEV (reference sequence). The V and J ends lost 2 bases and 5 bases respectively, with 15 bases between them.

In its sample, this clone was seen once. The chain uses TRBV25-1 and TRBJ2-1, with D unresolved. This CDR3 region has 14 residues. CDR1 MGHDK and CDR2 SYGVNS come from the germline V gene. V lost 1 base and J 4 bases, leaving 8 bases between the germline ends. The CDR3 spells CASSELALYNEQFF. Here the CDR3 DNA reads TGTGCCAGCAGTGAATTAGCTCTTTACAATGAGCAGTTCTTC.

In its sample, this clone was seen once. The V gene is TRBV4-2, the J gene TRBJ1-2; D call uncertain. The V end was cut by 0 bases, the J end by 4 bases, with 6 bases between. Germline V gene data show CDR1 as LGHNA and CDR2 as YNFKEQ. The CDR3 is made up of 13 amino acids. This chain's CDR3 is CASSQEEGYGYTF. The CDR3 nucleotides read TGTGCCAGCAGCCAAGAGGAGGGCTATGGCTACACCTTC.

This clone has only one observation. This CDR3 reads CASSPPGGTSGQETQYF. DNA of the CDR3: TGTGCCAGCTCACCACCGGGCGGGACTAGCGGCCAAGAGACCCAGTACTTC. The chain is built from TRBV18 and TRBJ2-5; 11 bases are a match to TRBD2. The CDR3 is 17 residues long. V lost 0 bases and J lost 1; bases outside the gene matches: 4. Per the germline V gene, CDR1 is KGHSH and CDR2 is LQKENI.

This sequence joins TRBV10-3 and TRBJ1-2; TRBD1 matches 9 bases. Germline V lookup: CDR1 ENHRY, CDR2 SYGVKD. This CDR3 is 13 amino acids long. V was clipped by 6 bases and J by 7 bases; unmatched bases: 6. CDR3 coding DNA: TGTGCCATCAGATTACAGGGGGCCGGTGGCTACACCTTC. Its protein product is CAIRLQGAGGYTF.

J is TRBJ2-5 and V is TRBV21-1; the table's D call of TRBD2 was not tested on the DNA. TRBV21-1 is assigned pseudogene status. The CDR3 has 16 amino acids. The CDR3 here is CASSKGTSEYQETQYF. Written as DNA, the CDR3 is TGTGCCAGCAGCAAGGGGACTAGCGAGTACCAAGAGACCCAGTACTTC.

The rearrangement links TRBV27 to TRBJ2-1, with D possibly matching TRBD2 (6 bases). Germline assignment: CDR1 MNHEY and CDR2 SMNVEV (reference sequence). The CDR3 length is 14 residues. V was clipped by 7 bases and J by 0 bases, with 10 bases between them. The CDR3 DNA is TGTGCCAGCACCCGGGACTTCTCCTACAATGAGCAGTTCTTC. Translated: CASTRDFSYNEQFF.

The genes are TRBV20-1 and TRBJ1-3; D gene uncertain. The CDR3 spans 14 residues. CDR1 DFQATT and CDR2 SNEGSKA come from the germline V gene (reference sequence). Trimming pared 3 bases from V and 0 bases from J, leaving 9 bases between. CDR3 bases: TGCAGTGCTAGTGGCGTCGTCTCTGGAAACACCATATATTTT. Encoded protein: CSASGVVSGNTIYF.

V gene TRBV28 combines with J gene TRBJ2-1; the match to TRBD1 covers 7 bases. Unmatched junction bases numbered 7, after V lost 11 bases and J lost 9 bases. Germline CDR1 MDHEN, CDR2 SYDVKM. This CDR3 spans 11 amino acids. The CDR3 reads CAGQQGLEQFF. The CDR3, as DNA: TGTGCCGGCCAACAGGGGCTTGAGCAGTTCTTC. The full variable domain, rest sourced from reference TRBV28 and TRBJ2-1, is DVKVTQSSRYLVKRTGEKVFLECVQDMDHENMFWYRQDPGLGLRLIYFSYDVKMKEKGDIPEGYSVSREKKERFSLILESASTNQTSMYLCAGQQGLEQFFGPGTRLTVL.

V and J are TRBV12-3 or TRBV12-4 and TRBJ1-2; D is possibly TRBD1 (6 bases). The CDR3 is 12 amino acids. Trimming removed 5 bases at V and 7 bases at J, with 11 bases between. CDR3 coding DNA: TGTGCCAGCAGTGCAGGGGTGGGTGGCTACACCTTC. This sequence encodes CASSAGVGGYTF.

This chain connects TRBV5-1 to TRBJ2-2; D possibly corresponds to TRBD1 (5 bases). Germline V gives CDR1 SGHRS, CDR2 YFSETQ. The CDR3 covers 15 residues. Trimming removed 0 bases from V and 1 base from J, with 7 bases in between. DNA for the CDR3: TGCGCCAGCAGCTTGGGTAGGGGGAACACCGGGGAGCTGTTTTTT. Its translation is CASSLGRGNTGELFF.

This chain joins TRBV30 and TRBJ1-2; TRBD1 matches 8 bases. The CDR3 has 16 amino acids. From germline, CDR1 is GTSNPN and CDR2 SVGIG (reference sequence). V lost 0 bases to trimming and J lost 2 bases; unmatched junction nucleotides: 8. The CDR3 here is CAWSVLGQGANYGYTF. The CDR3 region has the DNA TGTGCCTGGAGTGTACTCGGGCAGGGGGCGAACTATGGCTACACCTTC.

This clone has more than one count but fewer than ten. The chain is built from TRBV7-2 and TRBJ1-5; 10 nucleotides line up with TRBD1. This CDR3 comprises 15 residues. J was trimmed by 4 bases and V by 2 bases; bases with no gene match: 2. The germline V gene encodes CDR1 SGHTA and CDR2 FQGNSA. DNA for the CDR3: TGTGCCAGCAGCTTACAGGGACAGGGGAATCAGCCCCAGCATTTT. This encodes CASSLQGQGNQPQHF.

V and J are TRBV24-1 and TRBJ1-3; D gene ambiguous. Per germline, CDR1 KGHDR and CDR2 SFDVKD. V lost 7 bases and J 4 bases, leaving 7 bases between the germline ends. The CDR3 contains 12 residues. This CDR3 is CATSEGGNTIYF. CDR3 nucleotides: TGTGCCACCAGCGAGGGAGGAAACACCATATATTTT.

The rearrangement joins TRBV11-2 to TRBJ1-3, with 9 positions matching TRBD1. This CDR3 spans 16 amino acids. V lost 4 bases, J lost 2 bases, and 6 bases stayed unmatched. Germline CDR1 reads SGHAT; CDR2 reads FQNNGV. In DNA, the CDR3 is TGTGCCAGCAGCTCCGGGACAGGGAGAACTGGAAACACCATATATTTT. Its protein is CASSSGTGRTGNTIYF.

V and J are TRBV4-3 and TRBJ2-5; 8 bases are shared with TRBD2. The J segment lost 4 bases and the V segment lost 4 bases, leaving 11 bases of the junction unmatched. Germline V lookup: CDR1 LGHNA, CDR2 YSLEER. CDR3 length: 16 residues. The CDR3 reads CASSPGTREWGETQYF. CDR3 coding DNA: TGCGCCAGCAGCCCCGGGACTAGGGAATGGGGAGAGACCCAGTACTTC.

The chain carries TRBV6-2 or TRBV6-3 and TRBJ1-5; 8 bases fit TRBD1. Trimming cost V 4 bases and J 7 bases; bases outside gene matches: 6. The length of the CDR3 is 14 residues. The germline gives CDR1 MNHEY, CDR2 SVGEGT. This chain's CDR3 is CASSWGQAGQPQHF. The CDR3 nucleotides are TGTGCCAGCAGTTGGGGACAGGCTGGACAGCCCCAGCATTTT.

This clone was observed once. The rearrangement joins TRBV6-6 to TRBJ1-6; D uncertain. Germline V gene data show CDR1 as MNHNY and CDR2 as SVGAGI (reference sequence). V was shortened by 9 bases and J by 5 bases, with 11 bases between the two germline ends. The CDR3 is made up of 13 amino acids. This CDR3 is CASRGSNNSPLHF. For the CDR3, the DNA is TGTGCCAGTCGCGGGTCTAATAATTCACCCCTCCACTTT.

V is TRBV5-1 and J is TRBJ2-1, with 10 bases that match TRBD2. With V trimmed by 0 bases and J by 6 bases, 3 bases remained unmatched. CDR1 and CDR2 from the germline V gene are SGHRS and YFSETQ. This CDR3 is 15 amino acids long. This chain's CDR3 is CASSLDSGRVNEQFF. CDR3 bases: TGCGCCAGCAGCTTGGACAGCGGGAGGGTCAATGAGCAGTTCTTC.

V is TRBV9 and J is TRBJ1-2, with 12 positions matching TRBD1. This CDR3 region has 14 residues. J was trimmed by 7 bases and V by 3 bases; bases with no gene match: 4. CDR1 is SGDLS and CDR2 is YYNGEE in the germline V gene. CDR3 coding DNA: TGTGCCAGCAGCGGGGGACAGGGGGCAGGTGGCTACACCTTC. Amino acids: CASSGGQGAGGYTF.

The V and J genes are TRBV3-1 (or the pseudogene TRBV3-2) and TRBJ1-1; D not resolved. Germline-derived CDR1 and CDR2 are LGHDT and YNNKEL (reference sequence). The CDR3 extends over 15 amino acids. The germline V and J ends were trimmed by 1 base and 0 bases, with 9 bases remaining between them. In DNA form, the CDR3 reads TGTGCCAGCAGCCAAGGAAGTGGCATGAACACTGAAGCTTTCTTT. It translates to CASSQGSGMNTEAFF.